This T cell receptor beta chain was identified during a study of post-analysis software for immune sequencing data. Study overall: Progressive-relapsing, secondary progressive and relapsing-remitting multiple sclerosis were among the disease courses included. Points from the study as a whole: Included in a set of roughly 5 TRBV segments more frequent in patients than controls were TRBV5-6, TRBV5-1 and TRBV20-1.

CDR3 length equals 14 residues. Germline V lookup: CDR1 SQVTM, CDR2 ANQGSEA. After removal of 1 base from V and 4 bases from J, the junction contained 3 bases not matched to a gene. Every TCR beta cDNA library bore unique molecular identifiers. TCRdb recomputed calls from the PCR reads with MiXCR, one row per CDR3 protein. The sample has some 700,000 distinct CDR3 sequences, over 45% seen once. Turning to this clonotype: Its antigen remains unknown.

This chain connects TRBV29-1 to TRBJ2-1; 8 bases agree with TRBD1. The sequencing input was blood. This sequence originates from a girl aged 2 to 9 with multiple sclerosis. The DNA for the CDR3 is TGCAGCGTTGAAGGGGGGGACAGGTACAATGAGCAGTTCTTC. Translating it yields CSVEGGDRYNEQFF.